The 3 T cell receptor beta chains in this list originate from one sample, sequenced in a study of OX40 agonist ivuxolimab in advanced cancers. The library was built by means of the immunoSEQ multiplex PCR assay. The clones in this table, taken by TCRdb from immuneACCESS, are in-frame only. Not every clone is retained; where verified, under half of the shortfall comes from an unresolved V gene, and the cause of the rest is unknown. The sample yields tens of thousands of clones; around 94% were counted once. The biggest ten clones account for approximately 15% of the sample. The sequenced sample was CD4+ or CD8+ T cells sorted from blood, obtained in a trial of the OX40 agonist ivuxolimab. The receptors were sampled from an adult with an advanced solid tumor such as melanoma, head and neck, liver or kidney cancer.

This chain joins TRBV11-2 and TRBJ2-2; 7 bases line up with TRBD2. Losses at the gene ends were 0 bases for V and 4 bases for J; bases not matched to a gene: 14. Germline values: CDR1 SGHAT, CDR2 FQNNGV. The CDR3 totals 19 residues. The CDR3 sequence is CASSLEFASSGYFTGELFF. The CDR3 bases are TGTGCCAGCAGCTTAGAGTTTGCGAGTAGCGGGTATTTCACCGGGGAGCTGTTTTTT.

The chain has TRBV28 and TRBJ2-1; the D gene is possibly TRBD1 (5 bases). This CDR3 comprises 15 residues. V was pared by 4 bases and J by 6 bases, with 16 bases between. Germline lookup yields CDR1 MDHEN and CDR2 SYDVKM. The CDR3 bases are TGTGCCAGCAGTTCGGAAATTAGACAGTTCAATGAGCAGTTCTTC. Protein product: CASSSEIRQFNEQFF.

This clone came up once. The CDR3 bases are TGTGCCAGCAGTTCTCCCCGGGGACAGGGAGTGTCTGAAGCTTTCTTT. It is translated as CASSSPRGQGVSEAFF. The chain uses TRBV28 and TRBJ1-1; 9 bases align to TRBD1. Germline CDR1 MDHEN, CDR2 SYDVKM. The V segment lost 4 bases and the J segment 6 bases; nucleotides outside the gene matches: 12. The length of the CDR3 is 16 residues. Drawing the rest from reference TRBV28 and TRBJ1-1, the complete variable domain is DVKVTQSSRYLVKRTGEKVFLECVQDMDHENMFWYRQDPGLGLRLIYFSYDVKMKEKGDIPEGYSVSREKKERFSLILESASTNQTSMYLCASSSPRGQGVSEAFFGQGTRLTVV.